Shown below are 9 T cell receptor beta chains from a single sample sequenced in a study of T-cell memory formation after mild COVID-19. TCRdb ran MiXCR on the 5' RACE reads and lists one entry per CDR3 protein. Altogether about 340,000 distinct CDR3 sequences are present, around a fifth being singletons, with the ten largest covering over 20%. The sequenced material came from PBMCs or a T cell subset sorted from them (not recorded which). These receptors all come from a man between 18 and 35 years old who had mild COVID-19 (a few samples of this study predate the infection). Cell type and time point are not known.

A few counts support this clonotype. The chain employs TRBV7-9 and TRBJ1-4; D unresolved. The CDR3 contains 12 residues. Germline V gene lookup returns CDR1 SEHNR and CDR2 FQNEAQ (reference sequence). V was clipped by 0 bases and J by 14 bases, with 10 bases between them. The CDR3 bases are TGTGCCAGCAGCTTAGCGGAAAGGACGCTGTTTTTT. Protein: CASSLAERTLFF.

Only a few counts were recorded for this clonotype. The rearrangement links TRBV5-1 to TRBJ2-7; perhaps TRBD1 as D (6 bases). Trimming left V 5 bases short and J 5 bases short, with 20 bases between. The CDR3 sequence is 15 residues long. Germline values: CDR1 SGHRS, CDR2 YFSETQ. CDR3 in amino acids: CASRPWGRIVHEQYF. CDR3 DNA sequence: TGCGCCAGCAGGCCTTGGGGGCGCATCGTCCACGAGCAGTACTTC.

This clonotype was recorded a few times. The chain has TRBV7-9 and TRBJ1-2; the D gene is possibly TRBD1 (6 bases). Trimming shortened V by 6 bases and J by 8 bases, and 19 bases separated the two germline ends. This CDR3 comprises 14 residues. Germline V gene sequence: CDR1 SEHNR, CDR2 FQNEAQ (reference sequence). The CDR3 sequence: CASSTSSGTHGYTF. In DNA, the CDR3 is TGTGCCAGCAGTACCTCGTCCGGGACACACGGCTACACCTTC.

V is TRBV6-5 and J is TRBJ1-2; D might be TRBD1 (5 bases). Germline V gives CDR1 MNHEY, CDR2 SVGAGI. Trimming shortened V by 2 bases and J by 8 bases, and 9 bases separated the two germline ends. The CDR3 totals 12 residues. The CDR3 spells CASSYPGRGYTF. In DNA form, the CDR3 reads TGTGCCAGCAGTTACCCAGGGCGCGGCTACACCTTC.

This clonotype was counted a few times. The gene calls are TRBV27 and TRBJ1-1; D is uncertain. Germline CDR1 reads MNHEY; CDR2 reads SMNVEV (reference sequence). CDR3 length: 14 amino acids. The ends were cut back, 5 bases at V and 8 bases at J, with 18 bases in the middle. CDR3 region: CASSPLAGGREAFF. CDR3 sequence (DNA): TGTGCCAGCAGTCCGCTGGCGGGAGGACGAGAAGCTTTCTTT.

The chain couples TRBV7-3 to TRBJ2-3, with 12 nucleotides matching TRBD2. V gave up 0 bases and J gave up 5 bases; unmatched junction bases: 9. This CDR3 has 18 amino acids. Per the germline V gene, CDR1 is SGHTA and CDR2 is FQGTGA. The chain's CDR3 is CASSLTGLAGGVQDTQYF. In DNA form, the CDR3 reads TGTGCCAGCAGCTTAACTGGGCTAGCGGGGGGGGTTCAAGATACGCAGTATTTT.

The chain is built from TRBV15 and TRBJ2-7; TRBD2 matches 10 bases. From germline, CDR1 is LNHNV and CDR2 YYDKDF (reference sequence). The CDR3 covers 16 residues. The V and J ends lost 1 base and 2 bases, in that order; junction bases with no gene match: 5. DNA for the CDR3: TGTGCCACCAGCAGAGGCAGGAGCGGGGGGGCCTACGAGCAGTACTTC. Residues: CATSRGRSGGAYEQYF. The variable domain in full, completed from reference TRBV15 and TRBJ2-7, reads DAMVIQNPRYQVTQFGKPVTLSCSQTLNHNVMYWYQQKSSQAPKLLFHYYDKDFNNEADTPDNFQSRRPNTSFCFLDIRSPGLGDTAMYLCATSRGRSGGAYEQYFGPGTRLTVT.

In its sample, this clonotype was seen once. The chain recombines TRBV20-1 with TRBJ1-2; no reliable D call. The CDR3 is 13 residues long. The germline V gene encodes CDR1 DFQATT and CDR2 SNEGSKA (reference sequence). The V gene lost 2 bases and the J gene lost 8 bases, with 15 bases spanning the gap. CDR3 bases: TGCAGTGCTAGAACCCGGACTGGAGAGGGCTACACCTTC. The encoded protein is CSARTRTGEGYTF.

This clonotype was found a few times. V is TRBV6-5 and J is TRBJ2-5; the D is unclear. The CDR3 loop spans 15 amino acids. Germline V CDR1 and CDR2: MNHEY, SVGAGI. V shed 5 bases and J shed 2 bases, with 15 bases lying between them. The CDR3 nucleotides are TGTGCCAGCAGTCCTTATCTGGACCGACAAGAGACCCAGTACTTC. Translating gives CASSPYLDRQETQYF.